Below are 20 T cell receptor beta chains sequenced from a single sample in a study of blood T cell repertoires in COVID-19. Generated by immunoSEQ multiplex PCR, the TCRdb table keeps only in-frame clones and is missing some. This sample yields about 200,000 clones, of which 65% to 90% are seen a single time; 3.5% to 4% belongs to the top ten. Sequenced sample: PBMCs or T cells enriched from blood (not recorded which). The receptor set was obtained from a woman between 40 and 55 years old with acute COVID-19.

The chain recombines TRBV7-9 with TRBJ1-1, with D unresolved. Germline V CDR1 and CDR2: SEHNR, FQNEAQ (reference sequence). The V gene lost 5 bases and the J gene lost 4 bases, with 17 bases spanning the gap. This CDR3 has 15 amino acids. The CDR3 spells CASSPLGRGGTEAFF. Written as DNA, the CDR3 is TGTGCCAGCAGCCCCCTAGGACGGGGAGGCACTGAAGCTTTCTTT.

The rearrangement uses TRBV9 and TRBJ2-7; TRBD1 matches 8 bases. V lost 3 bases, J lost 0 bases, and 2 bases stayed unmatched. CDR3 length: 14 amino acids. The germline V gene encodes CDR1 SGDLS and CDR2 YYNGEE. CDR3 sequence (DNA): TGTGCCAGCAGCGATGGGACAGGCTCCTACGAGCAGTACTTC. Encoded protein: CASSDGTGSYEQYF.

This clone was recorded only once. CDR3 sequence (DNA): TGTGCCAGCAGCCCGACAGGGGGGAACACTGAAGCTTTCTTT. Amino acid sequence: CASSPTGGNTEAFF. The chain is built from TRBV5-5 and TRBJ1-1, with 9 bases aligning to TRBD1. From germline, CDR1 is SGHKS and CDR2 YYEKEE (reference sequence). CDR3 length equals 14 residues. The ends lost 4 bases at V and 1 base at J; junction bases unmatched: 2.

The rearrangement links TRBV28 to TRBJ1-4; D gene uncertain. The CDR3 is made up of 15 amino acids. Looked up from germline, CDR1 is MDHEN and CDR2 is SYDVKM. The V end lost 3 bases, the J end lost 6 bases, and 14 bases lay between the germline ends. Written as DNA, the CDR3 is TGTGCCAGCAGTTTCCCCCCCCTGAGGGATGAAAAACTGTTTTTT. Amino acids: CASSFPPLRDEKLFF.

The CDR3 loop is CASSFFSLSAGRTWGEQYF. CDR3 DNA sequence: TGTGCCAGCAGTTTTTTCAGCCTTTCTGCGGGAAGAACTTGGGGGGAGCAGTACTTC. The chain uses TRBV28 and TRBJ2-7; tentative D call: TRBD2 (6 bases). Trimming removed 3 bases at V and 7 bases at J, with 31 bases between. CDR3 length: 19 residues. Germline-derived CDR1 and CDR2 are MDHEN and SYDVKM.

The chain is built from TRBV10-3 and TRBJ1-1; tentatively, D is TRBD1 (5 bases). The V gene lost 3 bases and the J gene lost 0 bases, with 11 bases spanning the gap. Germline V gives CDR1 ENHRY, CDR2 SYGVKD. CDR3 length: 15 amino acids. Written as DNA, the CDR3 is TGTGCCATCAGTGATTCGCAGGGAATGAACACTGAAGCTTTCTTT. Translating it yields CAISDSQGMNTEAFF.

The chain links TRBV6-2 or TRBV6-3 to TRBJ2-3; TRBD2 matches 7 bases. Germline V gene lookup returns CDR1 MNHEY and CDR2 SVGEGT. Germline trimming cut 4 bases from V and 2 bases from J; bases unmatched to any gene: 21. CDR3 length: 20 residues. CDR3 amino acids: CASSWVDLVRDYINTDTQYF. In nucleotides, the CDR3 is TGTGCCAGCAGTTGGGTTGACCTCGTTCGGGACTACATCAACACAGATACGCAGTATTTT.

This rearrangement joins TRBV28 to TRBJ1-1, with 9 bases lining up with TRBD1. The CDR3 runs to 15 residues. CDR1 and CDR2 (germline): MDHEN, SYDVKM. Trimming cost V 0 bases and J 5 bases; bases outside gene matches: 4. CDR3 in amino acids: CASSLWPTGGTEAFF. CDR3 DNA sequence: TGTGCCAGCAGTTTATGGCCGACAGGGGGTACTGAAGCTTTCTTT.

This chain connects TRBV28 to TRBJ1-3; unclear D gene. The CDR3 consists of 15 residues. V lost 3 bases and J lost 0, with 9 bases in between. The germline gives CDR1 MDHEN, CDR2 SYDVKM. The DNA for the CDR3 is TGTGCCAGCAGTTTGTCGGAGAGCTCTGGAAACACCATATATTTT. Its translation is CASSLSESSGNTIYF.

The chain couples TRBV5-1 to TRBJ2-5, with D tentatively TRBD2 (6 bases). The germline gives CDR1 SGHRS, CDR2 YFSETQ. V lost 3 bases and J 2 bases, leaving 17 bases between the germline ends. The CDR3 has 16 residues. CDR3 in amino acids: CASSSPGLRFQETQYF. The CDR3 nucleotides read TGCGCCAGCAGCTCTCCGGGACTGAGGTTTCAAGAGACCCAGTACTTC.

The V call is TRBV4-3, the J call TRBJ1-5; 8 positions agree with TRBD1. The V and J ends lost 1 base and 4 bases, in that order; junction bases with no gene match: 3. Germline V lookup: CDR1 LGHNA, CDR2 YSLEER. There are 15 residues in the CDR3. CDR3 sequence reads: CASSQGQGKNQPQHF. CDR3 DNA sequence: TGCGCCAGCAGCCAAGGACAGGGGAAAAATCAGCCCCAGCATTTT.

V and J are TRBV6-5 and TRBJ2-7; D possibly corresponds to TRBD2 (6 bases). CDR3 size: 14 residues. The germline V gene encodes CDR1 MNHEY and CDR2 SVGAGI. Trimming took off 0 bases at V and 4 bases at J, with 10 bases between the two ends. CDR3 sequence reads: CASSYSGTRYEQYF. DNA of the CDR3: TGTGCCAGCAGTTACTCCGGGACTCGATACGAGCAGTACTTC.

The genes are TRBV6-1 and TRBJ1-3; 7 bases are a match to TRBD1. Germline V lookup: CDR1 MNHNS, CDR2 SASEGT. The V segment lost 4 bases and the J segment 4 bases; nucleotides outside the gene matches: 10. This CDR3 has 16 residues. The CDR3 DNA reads TGTGCCAGCAGTGCCCTGACAGGGACGTGGGGAAACACCATATATTTT. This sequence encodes CASSALTGTWGNTIYF.

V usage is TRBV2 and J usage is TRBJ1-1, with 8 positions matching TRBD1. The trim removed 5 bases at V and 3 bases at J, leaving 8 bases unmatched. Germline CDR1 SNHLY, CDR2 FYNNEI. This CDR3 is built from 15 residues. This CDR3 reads CASSPKDRVDTEAFF. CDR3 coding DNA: TGTGCCAGCAGTCCAAAGGACAGGGTGGACACTGAAGCTTTCTTT.

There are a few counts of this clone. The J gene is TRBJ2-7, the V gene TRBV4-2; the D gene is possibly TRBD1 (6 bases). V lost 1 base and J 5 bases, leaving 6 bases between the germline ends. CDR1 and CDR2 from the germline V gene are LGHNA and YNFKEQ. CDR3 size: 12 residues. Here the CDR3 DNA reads TGTGCCAGCAGCCAAGGGACAGACGAGCAGTACTTC. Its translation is CASSQGTDEQYF.

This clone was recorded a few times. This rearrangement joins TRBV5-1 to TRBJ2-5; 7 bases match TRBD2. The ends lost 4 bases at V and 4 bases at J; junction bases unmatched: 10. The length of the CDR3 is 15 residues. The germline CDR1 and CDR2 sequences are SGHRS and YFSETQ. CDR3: CASSPGPGGGETQYF. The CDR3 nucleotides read TGCGCCAGCAGCCCGGGTCCAGGCGGGGGAGAGACCCAGTACTTC.

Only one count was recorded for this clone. Written as DNA, the CDR3 is TGTGCCAGCAGCGGGACTAGCGGGGCGGTCGGGGAGCTGTTTTTT. Amino acid sequence: CASSGTSGAVGELFF. V usage is TRBV2 and J usage is TRBJ2-2; 13 positions match TRBD2. Germline lookup yields CDR1 SNHLY and CDR2 FYNNEI. Trimming took 6 bases from V and 7 from J; bases not matched to a gene: 5. This CDR3 has 15 residues.

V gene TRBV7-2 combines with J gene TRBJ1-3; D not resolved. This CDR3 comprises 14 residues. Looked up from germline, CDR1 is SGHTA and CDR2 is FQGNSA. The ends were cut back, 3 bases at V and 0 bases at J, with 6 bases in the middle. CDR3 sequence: CASSFRDSGNTIYF. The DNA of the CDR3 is TGTGCCAGCAGCTTCCGGGACTCTGGAAACACCATATATTTT.

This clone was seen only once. In DNA form, the CDR3 reads TGTGCCAGCACCCAGGGGTTAGCTAACTATGGCTACACCTTC. Translated: CASTQGLANYGYTF. The chain employs TRBV28 and TRBJ1-2; perhaps TRBD1 as D (6 bases). Deletions cut 7 bases from V and 0 bases from J, with 12 bases between. CDR3 length: 14 residues. Germline CDR1 reads MDHEN; CDR2 reads SYDVKM.

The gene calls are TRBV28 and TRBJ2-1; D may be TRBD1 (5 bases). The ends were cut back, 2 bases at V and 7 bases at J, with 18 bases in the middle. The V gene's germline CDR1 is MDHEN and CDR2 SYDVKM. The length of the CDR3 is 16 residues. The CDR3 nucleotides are TGTGCCAGCAGTTTAGTCAGGACATCGGGTGGGAATGAGCAGTTCTTC. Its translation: CASSLVRTSGGNEQFF.